Listed here are 4 T cell receptor beta chains from one sample, sequenced in a study of response to subunit inactivated influenza vaccine. TCRdb fed the RT-PCR reads into MiXCR, producing one record per CDR3 protein. This sample has roughly 500,000 distinct CDR3 sequences, with 16% found just once. Sequencing was performed on CD4+ T cells sorted from PBMCs, taken about 23 months after vaccination. The receptors were gathered from a man in his fifties or sixties who received an inactivated influenza vaccine.

This clonotype showed up many times. V usage is TRBV7-9 and J usage is TRBJ1-2; TRBD1 matches at 12 bases. Germline CDR1 SEHNR, CDR2 FQNEAQ (reference sequence). The CDR3 is 14 amino acids. Trimming took 7 bases from V and 5 from J; bases not matched to a gene: 5. This chain's CDR3 is CASIGTGGFYGYTF. The CDR3 region has the DNA TGTGCCAGCATCGGGACAGGGGGCTTTTATGGCTACACCTTC.

By frequency in the sample, this clonotype is medium-sized (0.01 to 0.1%). The J gene is TRBJ2-2, the V gene TRBV27; unclear D gene. Germline V gene lookup returns CDR1 MNHEY and CDR2 SMNVEV (reference sequence). V was pared by 2 bases and J by 2 bases, with 12 bases between. CDR3 length equals 16 residues. The CDR3 region is CASSLSLRPNTGELFF. The CDR3 DNA follows: TGTGCCAGCAGTTTAAGTCTCCGGCCTAACACCGGGGAGCTGTTTTTT.

This clonotype appeared a few times. Mismatch with germline at one junction end may stem from a read error. The J gene is TRBJ1-6, the V gene TRBV10-3; D perhaps matches TRBD1 (5 bases). Germline values: CDR1 ENHRY, CDR2 SYGVKD. The CDR3 runs 12 residues. CDR3 protein: CAISESGVGAQF. DNA for the CDR3: TGTGCCATCAGTGAGTCCGGTGTAGGGGCCCAGTTT.

This clonotype was found a few times. The chain combines TRBV10-3 with TRBJ2-1, with D tentatively TRBD2 (5 bases). The CDR3 is made up of 14 amino acids. Trimming pared 4 bases from V and 7 bases from J, leaving 14 bases between. Germline CDR1 is ENHRY and CDR2 is SYGVKD. Here the CDR3 DNA reads TGTGCCATCAGTGGAATTGGCAGGAGGAATGAGCAGTTCTTC. Its protein is CAISGIGRRNEQFF.